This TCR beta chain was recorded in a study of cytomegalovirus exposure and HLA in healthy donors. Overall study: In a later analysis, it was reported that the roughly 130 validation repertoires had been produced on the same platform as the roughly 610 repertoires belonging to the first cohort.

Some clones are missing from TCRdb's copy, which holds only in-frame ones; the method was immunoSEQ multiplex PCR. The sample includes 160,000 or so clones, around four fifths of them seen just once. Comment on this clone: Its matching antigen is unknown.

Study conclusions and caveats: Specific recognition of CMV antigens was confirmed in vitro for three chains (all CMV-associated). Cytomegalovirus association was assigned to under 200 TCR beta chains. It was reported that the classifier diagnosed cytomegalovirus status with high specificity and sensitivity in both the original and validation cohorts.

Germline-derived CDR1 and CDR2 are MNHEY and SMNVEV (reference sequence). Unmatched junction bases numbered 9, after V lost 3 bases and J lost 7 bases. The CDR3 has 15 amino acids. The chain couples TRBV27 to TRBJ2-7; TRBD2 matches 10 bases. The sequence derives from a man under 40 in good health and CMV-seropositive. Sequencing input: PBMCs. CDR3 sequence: CASSFRASGGGEQYF. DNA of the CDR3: TGTGCCAGCAGTTTTAGGGCTAGCGGGGGTGGGGAGCAGTACTTC.